This TCR beta chain is from a study of blood T cell repertoires in COVID-19. On the study more broadly: The study drew acute and convalescent COVID-19 samples from the United States, Italy and Spain. PBMCs, B-cell-depleted T cells, or T cells were the source of the cDNA or gDNA that made up the material.

Authors' methods: Scientists estimated how many nucleated cells there were by amplifying reference gene primers. Generated by immunoSEQ multiplex PCR, the TCRdb table keeps only in-frame clones and is missing some. Clone size and the V and J calls come from that table; the DNA yielded D and trimming. Of tens of thousands of clones listed, approximately 78% were seen once; the top ten hold about 14%. Germline V CDR1 and CDR2: SGDLS, YYNGEE. This CDR3 has 16 residues. The ends were cut back, 4 bases at V and 6 bases at J, with 21 bases in the middle. This receptor was taken from a human donor with acute or convalescent COVID-19. The donor label of this sample is uncertain. The chain is built from TRBV9 and TRBJ2-3; the D gene is possibly TRBD2 (5 bases). Specimen: peripheral blood. The DNA for the CDR3 is TGTGCCAGCAGCCCCCGCGGACTCCCGATACGGGATACGCAGTATTTT. Its translation is CASSPRGLPIRDTQYF.